This TCR beta chain was documented in a study of molecular identifiers for immune sequencing clone quantification. Findings and caveats of the study: It was shown that clones above 20 RNA copies held over 98% of effector molecules, but under 1% in naive cells. Identical barcode-sharing TCR molecules could lead to underestimated sizes for highly expanded clones. Jurkat TCR RNA that was spiked in from one cell was reportedly detectable among some 980,000 naive cells.

About this clonotype itself: Its specificity is not known. One end of the junction varies from germline; a read error may be responsible.

There are 17 residues in the CDR3. Preparation of the bulk TCR libraries relied on previously described methods and listed TCR primers. Using its own MiXCR run on the PCR reads, TCRdb lists one record per CDR3 protein. Among under 600,000 distinct CDR3 sequences listed, about 26% were seen once. This chain links TRBV12-3 or TRBV12-4 with TRBJ1-1, with TRBD1 identical over 7 bases. The clonotype was recovered from a human donor in good health. Some libraries in this study had Jurkat cell RNA spiked in. The sequencing sample was made of naive CD8+ T cells from blood, with Jurkat cell RNA spiked in. The subset is: FACS-sorted CD8+CD4-CCR7+CD45RA+ naive T cells. CDR3 nucleotide sequence: TGTGCCAGCAGTCCCAAGGGGGCTACCCACATGAACACTAAAGCTTTCTTT. This sequence encodes CASSPKGATHMNTKAFF.